The rows below give T cell receptor beta chains drawn from one sample of a study of beta chain features in type 1 diabetes. Here immunoSEQ multiplex PCR was the method, and the copy in TCRdb shows in-frame clones only, minus some. This table holds about 150,000 clones, around 51% found once. Material for sequencing was Tregs from blood. These receptors all stem from a man aged 18 to 29 in good health. Both conserved end residues are part of each CDR3. Fields, in order: V gene, D gene, clone size, J gene, CDR3 length, CDR3 DNA, CDR3 protein. D genes are given only for firm matches. The size of a clone is reported for some rows only, either as once, few or many, or as a class for expanded clones.

>TRBV7-9|TRBD1|-|TRBJ2-3|16
TGTGCCAGCAGCCCGACAGGGGGAAGCGTCACAGATACGCAGTATTTT
CASSPTGGSVTDTQYF
>TRBV7-9|-|-|TRBJ1-2|14
TGTGCCAGCAGCTTAGTCGGGTCCGTCTATGGCTACACCTTC
CASSLVGSVYGYTF
>TRBV18|TRBD1|few|TRBJ1-1|14
TGTGCCAGCTCACCTCGGGACAGGTCCGCTGAAGCTTTCTTT
CASSPRDRSAEAFF
>TRBV7-9|-|-|TRBJ2-5|15
TGTGCCAGCAGCTTAGCGGCAGGGGGGCAAGAGACCCAGTACTTC
CASSLAAGGQETQYF
>TRBV11-1|TRBD1|few|TRBJ1-1|12
TGTGCCAGCAGCTCACAGGGGGTTGAAGCTTTCTTT
CASSSQGVEAFF
>TRBV4-2|-|-|TRBJ1-5|20
TGTGCCAGCAGCCAAGGTCTTTCAGGGGCGCTTAGGAATAGCAATCAGCCCCAGCATTTT
CASSQGLSGALRNSNQPQHF
>TRBV11-2|-|-|TRBJ1-4|12
TGTGCCAGCAGCTTCCCGGGTGAAAAACTGTTTTTT
CASSFPGEKLFF
>TRBV6-5|TRBD2|-|TRBJ2-3|15
TGTGCCAGCAGCCCCGGGGGGGCTAGCACAGATACGCAGTATTTT
CASSPGGASTDTQYF
>TRBV6-1|-|-|TRBJ2-7|14
TGTGCCAGCAGGGACAGCCGGACGGGCTACGAGCAGTACTTC
CASRDSRTGYEQYF
>TRBV4-3|-|-|TRBJ2-7|14
TGCGCCAGCAGCCAAGATTCTCCAGTCCACGAGCAGTACTTC
CASSQDSPVHEQYF
>TRBV9|TRBD2|-|TRBJ2-1|16
TGTGCCAGCAGCGTAGGGAGCGGGGCCTCCTACAATGAGCAGTTCTTC
CASSVGSGASYNEQFF
>TRBV2|-|-|TRBJ2-1|15
TGTGCCAGCAATCTACGGAGATCTATCTACAATGAGCAGTTCTTC
CASNLRRSIYNEQFF